The 31 T cell receptor beta chains below all came from one sample that was sequenced in a study of CD8+CD57+ T cells in acquired aplastic anemia. Before being chosen for sequencing, patients had shown CD8+CD57+ cell expansion by flow cytometry. Using genomic DNA as the template, TCR beta VDJ and CDR3 profiling was carried out. TCRdb used MiXCR to reprocess the reads, holding one entry per CDR3 protein. The sample contains under 200,000 distinct CDR3 sequences, around half of which appear only once. Sequenced input: sorted CD4+, CD8+, or CD8+CD57+ T cells (not recorded which) from PBMCs. The receptors originated from a human donor with aplastic anemia.

A note on this clonotype: A much larger clone differs from this one at a single base, so this may be a read error. This sequence joins TRBV11-1 and TRBJ2-1, with D possibly being TRBD2 (7 bases). The better agreement between TRBJ2-5 and the DNA end casts doubt on the J call. Germline-derived CDR1 and CDR2 are SGHAT and FQDESV (reference sequence). The CDR3 runs 14 residues. CDR3 sequence (DNA): TGTGCCAGCAGCTTAGGAGGGGGGGTAGAGACCCAGTACTTC. Protein sequence: CASSLGGGVETQYF.

This clonotype showed up just a few times. Given a much more abundant clone one base away, this may be a read error. CDR3 sequence: CASVSGGRLDTEAFF. CDR3 nucleotides: TGTGCCAGCGTTTCCGGGGGGAGATTGGACACTGAAGCTTTCTTT. The J gene is TRBJ1-1, the V gene TRBV19, with D possibly TRBD1 on 5 matching bases. Trimming shortened V by 9 bases and J by 3 bases, and 20 bases separated the two germline ends. From germline, CDR1 is LNHDA and CDR2 SQIVND (reference sequence). The length of the CDR3 is 15 residues.

This clonotype was recorded only once. The gene calls are TRBV7-2 and TRBJ2-7; tentative D call: TRBD2 (6 bases). This CDR3 region has 15 residues. Trimming took 6 bases from V and 6 from J, leaving 21 bases between them. The V gene's germline CDR1 is SGHTA and CDR2 FQGNSA. This CDR3 reads CASSRHRDSHREQYF. In DNA form, the CDR3 reads TGTGCCAGCAGTCGACACCGGGACTCCCATCGCGAGCAGTACTTC.

This clonotype was detected a few times. The V gene is TRBV4-3, the J gene TRBJ2-3, with D possibly TRBD2 on 5 matching bases. This CDR3 is 16 amino acids long. Between the trimmed V and J ends, which lost 3 bases and 1 base, there was a span of 14 bases. The germline gives CDR1 LGHNA, CDR2 YSLEER. The CDR3 coding sequence is TGCGCCAGCAGCCAGGAGGACTTCCGGGGCACAGATACGCAGTATTTT. Translated: CASSQEDFRGTDTQYF.

J is TRBJ2-2 and V is TRBV30; no definite D call. CDR3 length equals 16 residues. V shed 8 bases and J shed 0 bases, with 19 bases lying between them. Germline CDR1 is GTSNPN and CDR2 is SVGIG (reference sequence). CDR3 sequence (DNA): TGTGCCAGCTCGGAAACAGTAGCTGCGAACACCGGGGAGCTGTTTTTT. It codes for CASSETVAANTGELFF. The entire variable domain, with the rest obtained from reference TRBV30 and TRBJ2-2, is as follows: SQTIHQWPATLVQPVGSPLSLECTVEGTSNPNLYWYRQAAGRGLQLLFYSVGIGQISSEVPQNLSASRPQDRQFILSSKKLLLSDSGFYLCASSETVAANTGELFFGEGSRLTVL.

This clonotype was observed at least ten times. V usage is TRBV9 and J usage is TRBJ2-7, with 14 bases fitting TRBD2. The germline CDR1 and CDR2 sequences are SGDLS and YYNGEE. With 5 bases clipped from V and 5 bases from J, the junction kept 6 bases outside the gene matches. The CDR3 extends over 15 amino acids. CDR3: CASSNPGLAGDEQYF. The CDR3, as DNA: TGTGCCAGCAGTAATCCGGGACTAGCGGGAGACGAGCAGTACTTC.

J is TRBJ2-5 and V is TRBV7-7, with 7 nucleotides matching TRBD2. This CDR3 spans 15 amino acids. The germline CDR1 and CDR2 sequences are SSHAT and FNYEAQ (reference sequence). With 5 bases clipped from V and 7 bases from J, the junction kept 13 bases outside the gene matches. The CDR3 region has the DNA TGTGCCAGCAGCCCTCTAGCGGACGGCTCAGGGACCCAGTACTTC. Its translation is CASSPLADGSGTQYF.

This clonotype was observed many times. The chain recombines TRBV6-1 with TRBJ2-2; D is unclear. Per germline, CDR1 MNHNS and CDR2 SASEGT. V was shortened by 5 bases and J by 5 bases, with 9 bases between the two germline ends. This CDR3 comprises 13 residues. CDR3 amino acids: CASSRKMTGELFF. The CDR3, as DNA: TGTGCCAGCAGTCGAAAGATGACCGGGGAGCTGTTTTTT.

The chain has TRBV19 and TRBJ2-1; no definite D call. This CDR3 region has 13 residues. Germline loops: CDR1 LNHDA, CDR2 SQIVND (reference sequence). V was clipped by 1 base and J by 9 bases, with 10 bases between them. In DNA, the CDR3 is TGTGCCAGTAGTATAGGGGCCCACCTTGAGCAGTTCTTC. Its translation is CASSIGAHLEQFF.

This clonotype showed up many times. This chain connects TRBV6-1 to TRBJ1-1; weak D call: TRBD1 (5 bases). V was shortened by 3 bases and J by 4 bases, with 9 bases between the two germline ends. The V gene's germline CDR1 is MNHNS and CDR2 SASEGT. The CDR3 is 13 residues long. The CDR3 is CASSDTGGTEAFF. DNA for the CDR3: TGTGCCAGCAGTGACACAGGCGGCACTGAAGCTTTCTTT.

This clonotype was detected many times. The chain recombines TRBV7-9 with TRBJ1-3, with TRBD1 as a possible D gene (5 bases). V lost 1 base and J lost 6, with 13 bases in between. CDR3 length: 15 residues. Germline loops: CDR1 SEHNR, CDR2 FQNEAQ (reference sequence). The CDR3 reads CASSLGSGGANTIYF. In nucleotides, the CDR3 is TGTGCCAGCAGCTTAGGCAGCGGAGGGGCAAACACCATATATTTT.

J is TRBJ2-7 and V is TRBV20-1, with 9 bases aligning to TRBD1. This CDR3 spans 15 amino acids. The ends lost 3 bases at V and 6 bases at J; junction bases unmatched: 12. Germline V gene sequence: CDR1 DFQATT, CDR2 SNEGSKA (reference sequence). CDR3 sequence reads: CSAREPGQGIPEQYF. The CDR3 nucleotides read TGCAGTGCTAGGGAACCGGGACAGGGTATTCCCGAGCAGTACTTC.

There are a few counts of this clonotype. The rearrangement joins TRBV24-1 to TRBJ2-7; 11 positions match TRBD1. Looked up from germline, CDR1 is KGHDR and CDR2 is SFDVKD. The ends lost 4 bases at V and 2 bases at J; junction bases unmatched: 3. This CDR3 is 15 amino acids long. CDR3 protein: CATSDAGQGAYEQYF. CDR3 nucleotide sequence: TGTGCCACCAGTGACGCGGGACAGGGGGCCTACGAGCAGTACTTC.

On this clonotype: A much larger clonotype is one base distant, so this may be a read error. This chain uses TRBV12-3 or TRBV12-4 with TRBJ2-3, with a tentative D call TRBD1 (6 bases). CDR3 size: 13 residues. The chain's CDR3 is CASSPQATGTQYF. The CDR3 DNA sequence: TGTGCCAGCAGTCCCCAGGCGACAGGTACGCAGTATTTT.

The V gene is TRBV11-2, the J gene TRBJ2-3; 15 bases align to TRBD2. The germline V gene has CDR1 SGHAT and CDR2 FQNNGV. Trimming at V came to 5 bases and at J to 4 bases, leaving 7 bases not matched to a gene. The CDR3 length is 17 residues. The CDR3 DNA reads as TGTGCCAGCAGCACGGGGACTAGCGGGGGGACCGCAGATACGCAGTATTTT. Translation: CASSTGTSGGTADTQYF.

This clonotype appeared many times. The chain recombines TRBV11-2 with TRBJ2-1, with 10 bases that match TRBD2. The length of the CDR3 is 17 residues. The ends lost 6 bases at V and 3 bases at J; junction bases unmatched: 11. Germline CDR1 SGHAT, CDR2 FQNNGV. The CDR3 DNA reads TGTGCCAGCAGTTCCCGGGGGAGCGGGAGGGTCTACAATGAGCAGTTCTTC. Protein sequence: CASSSRGSGRVYNEQFF.

The CDR3 DNA follows: TGTGCCAGCAGTAATAGTCAGGTCGGACAGCCCCAGCATTTT. Its translation is CASSNSQVGQPQHF. V usage is TRBV2 and J usage is TRBJ1-5; no clear D. The CDR3 is 14 amino acids. V lost 5 bases, J lost 7 bases, and 15 bases lay in between. In germline, CDR1 is SNHLY, CDR2 FYNNEI. Full variable domain (outside the CDR3, taken from reference TRBV2 and TRBJ1-5): EPEVTQTPSHQVTQMGQEVILRCVPISNHLYFYWYRQILGQKVEFLVSFYNNEISEKSEIFDDQFSVERPDGSNFTLKIRSTKLEDSAMYFCASSNSQVGQPQHFGDGTRLSIL.

Notes on this clonotype: A clone one base away is much larger, so this may be a read error. The chain is built from TRBV4-1 and TRBJ2-7; D assignment may be TRBD1 or TRBD2 (5 bases each). Germline loops: CDR1 MGHRA, CDR2 YSYEKL. The CDR3 covers 19 residues. With 0 bases removed from V and 2 bases from J, the gap between germline ends came to 23 bases. DNA of the CDR3: TGCGCCAGCAGCCAAGAGGGTGGGGGTAGCAGGGCTTCACCCTACGAGCAGTACTTC. The encoded protein is CASSQEGGGSRASPYEQYF.

In its sample, this clonotype was seen a few times. This chain connects TRBV20-1 to TRBJ1-6; 7 nucleotides match TRBD1. Germline lookup yields CDR1 DFQATT and CDR2 SNEGSKA (reference sequence). The CDR3 has 15 amino acids. Losses at the gene ends were 0 bases for V and 9 bases for J; bases not matched to a gene: 8. The CDR3 sequence: CSARDRQGSGSPLHF. DNA of the CDR3: TGCAGTGCTAGAGATCGACAGGGTAGTGGTTCACCCCTCCACTTT.

The table lists this clonotype with many counts. The chain has TRBV29-1 and TRBJ1-1, with a weak D call TRBD1 (5 bases). The V gene's germline CDR1 is SQVTM and CDR2 ANQGSEA. V was shortened by 6 bases and J by 3 bases, with 17 bases between the two germline ends. This CDR3 has 14 amino acids. The CDR3: CSVMRGLGDTEAFF. As DNA, the CDR3 is TGCAGCGTGATGAGGGGCCTGGGAGACACTGAAGCTTTCTTT.

The table lists this clonotype with a count of one. This chain uses TRBV19 with TRBJ1-1; 7 nucleotides agree with TRBD1. In germline, CDR1 is LNHDA, CDR2 SQIVND (reference sequence). The CDR3 runs to 14 residues. The V gene end was trimmed by 4 bases and the J gene end by 0 bases; junction bases not matched to a gene: 2. CDR3 bases: TGTGCCAGTAGTAAGGACAGGATGAACACTGAAGCTTTCTTT. Translating it yields CASSKDRMNTEAFF.

This clonotype has at least ten counts. The rearrangement uses TRBV20-1 and TRBJ1-5; no reliable D call. Trimming pared 0 bases from V and 5 bases from J, leaving 8 bases between. The CDR3 length is 13 residues. The germline V gene encodes CDR1 DFQATT and CDR2 SNEGSKA (reference sequence). DNA of the CDR3: TGCAGTGCTAGAGACGCCCTTGATCAGCCCCAGCATTTT. Translated: CSARDALDQPQHF.

The rearrangement links TRBV24-1 to TRBJ2-3; D remains unclear. This CDR3 contains 14 residues. From germline, CDR1 is KGHDR and CDR2 SFDVKD. The V end lost 5 bases, the J end lost 0 bases, and 8 bases lay between the germline ends. The CDR3 region is CATSAAVSTDTQYF. CDR3 bases: TGTGCCACCAGTGCCGCGGTTAGCACAGATACGCAGTATTTT.

This clonotype was counted only a few times. A single base separates this from a much larger clone, so it may be a read error. The genes are TRBV7-9 and TRBJ1-2; 7 bases map to TRBD1. The trim removed 2 bases at V and 2 bases at J, leaving 2 bases unmatched. The length of the CDR3 is 14 residues. CDR1 is SEHNR, CDR2 FQNEAQ, per germline (reference sequence). CDR3 coding DNA: TGTGCCAGCAGCTTACAGGGGGTGAACTATGGCTACACCTTC. Translated: CASSLQGVNYGYTF. Full variable domain (remainder filled in from reference TRBV7-9 and TRBJ1-2): DTGVSQNPRHKITKRGQNVTFRCDPISEHNRLYWYRQTLGQGPEFLTYFQNEAQLEKSRLLSDRFSAERPKGSFSTLEIQRTEQGDSAMYLCASSLQGVNYGYTFGSGTRLTVV.

This clonotype was observed at least ten times. The chain couples TRBV12-3 or TRBV12-4 to TRBJ1-2, with D perhaps matching TRBD1 (6 bases). Between the trimmed V and J ends, which lost 5 bases and 4 bases, there was a span of 17 bases. There are 15 residues in the CDR3. CDR3 nucleotides: TGTGCCAGCAGTCCTCCCAGGGGAGGCAGCTATGGCTACACCTTC. Translating gives CASSPPRGGSYGYTF.

A note on this clonotype: Because it lacks the conserved phenylalanine or tryptophan at the end, this CDR3 is likely a read error. This sequence joins TRBV2 and TRBJ2-3; 7 nucleotides align to TRBD1. Germline CDR1 reads SNHLY; CDR2 reads FYNNEI. This CDR3 region has 14 residues. Unmatched junction bases numbered 8, after V lost 6 bases and J lost 5 bases. This CDR3 reads CASSEQGIGDTQYS. CDR3 nucleotides: TGTGCCAGCAGCGAACAGGGGATAGGAGATACGCAGTATTCT.

This clonotype appeared many times. The genes are TRBV12-5 and TRBJ1-1; D is possibly TRBD1 (5 bases). V lost 6 bases, J lost 12 bases, and 20 bases lay in between. Per the germline V gene, CDR1 is LGHNT and CDR2 is FRNRAP. There are 13 residues in the CDR3. The CDR3 region is CASGQKEGRASFF. DNA of the CDR3: TGTGCTAGTGGCCAGAAGGAAGGCAGGGCATCTTTCTTT. Looking up the rest from reference TRBV12-5 and TRBJ1-1 gives the full variable domain: DARVTQTPRHKVTEMGQEVTMRCQPILGHNTVFWYRQTMMQGLELLAYFRNRAPLDDSGMPKDRFSAEMPDATLATLKIQPSEPRDSAVYFCASGQKEGRASFFGQGTRLTVV.

V is TRBV9 and J is TRBJ2-3; D gene uncertain. V lost 3 bases and J lost 3, with 5 bases in between. Germline V gene data show CDR1 as SGDLS and CDR2 as YYNGEE. The length of the CDR3 is 12 residues. The chain's CDR3 is CASSGHTDTQYF. The CDR3 nucleotides are TGTGCCAGCAGCGGCCATACAGATACGCAGTATTTT.

This clonotype was picked up one time. V and J are TRBV5-1 and TRBJ2-2; D might be TRBD1 (6 bases). There are 16 residues in the CDR3. V lost 9 bases to trimming and J lost 0 bases, with 18 bases between them. Germline V gives CDR1 SGHRS, CDR2 YFSETQ. The CDR3 nucleotides read TGCGCCACCACGACAGGTTGGGGCGCGAACACCGGGGAGCTGTTTTTT. Translation: CATTTGWGANTGELFF.

This clonotype came up many times. The chain joins TRBV6-4 to TRBJ1-2; D may be TRBD1 (5 bases). The CDR3 is 13 residues long. V gave up 6 bases and J gave up 4 bases, with 12 bases separating them. From germline, CDR1 is MRHNA and CDR2 SNTAGT. CDR3 amino acids: CASRPGPSYGYTF. DNA for the CDR3: TGTGCCAGCAGGCCGGGACCAAGCTATGGCTACACCTTC.

As concerns this clonotype: A much bigger clone sits one base away, suggesting this may be a read error. V gene TRBV6-1 combines with J gene TRBJ2-7; perhaps TRBD2 as D (6 bases). There are 15 residues in the CDR3. Germline V gene data show CDR1 as MNHNS and CDR2 as SASEGT. The germline V and J ends were trimmed by 6 bases and 0 bases, with 15 bases remaining between them. CDR3 in DNA: TGTGCCAGCAGCCGGACTGGCGGGGCCTCCTACGAGCAGTACTTC. Translation gives CASSRTGGASYEQYF.